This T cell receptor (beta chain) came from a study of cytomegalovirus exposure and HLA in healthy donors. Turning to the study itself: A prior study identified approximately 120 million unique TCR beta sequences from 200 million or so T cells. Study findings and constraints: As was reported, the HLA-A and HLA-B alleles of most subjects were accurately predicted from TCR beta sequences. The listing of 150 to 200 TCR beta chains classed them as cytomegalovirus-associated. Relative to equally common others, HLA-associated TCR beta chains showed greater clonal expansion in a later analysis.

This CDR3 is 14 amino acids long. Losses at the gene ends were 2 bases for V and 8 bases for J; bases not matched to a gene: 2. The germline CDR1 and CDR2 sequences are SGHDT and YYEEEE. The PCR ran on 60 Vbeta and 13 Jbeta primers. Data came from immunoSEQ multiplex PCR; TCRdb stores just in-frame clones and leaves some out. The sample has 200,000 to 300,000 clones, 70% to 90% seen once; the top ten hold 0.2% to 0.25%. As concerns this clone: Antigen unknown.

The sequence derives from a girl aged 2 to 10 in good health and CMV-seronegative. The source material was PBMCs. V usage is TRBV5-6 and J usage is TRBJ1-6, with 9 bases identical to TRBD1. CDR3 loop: CASSFRDRDSPLHF. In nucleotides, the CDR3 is TGTGCCAGCAGCTTCCGGGACAGGGATTCACCCCTCCACTTT.